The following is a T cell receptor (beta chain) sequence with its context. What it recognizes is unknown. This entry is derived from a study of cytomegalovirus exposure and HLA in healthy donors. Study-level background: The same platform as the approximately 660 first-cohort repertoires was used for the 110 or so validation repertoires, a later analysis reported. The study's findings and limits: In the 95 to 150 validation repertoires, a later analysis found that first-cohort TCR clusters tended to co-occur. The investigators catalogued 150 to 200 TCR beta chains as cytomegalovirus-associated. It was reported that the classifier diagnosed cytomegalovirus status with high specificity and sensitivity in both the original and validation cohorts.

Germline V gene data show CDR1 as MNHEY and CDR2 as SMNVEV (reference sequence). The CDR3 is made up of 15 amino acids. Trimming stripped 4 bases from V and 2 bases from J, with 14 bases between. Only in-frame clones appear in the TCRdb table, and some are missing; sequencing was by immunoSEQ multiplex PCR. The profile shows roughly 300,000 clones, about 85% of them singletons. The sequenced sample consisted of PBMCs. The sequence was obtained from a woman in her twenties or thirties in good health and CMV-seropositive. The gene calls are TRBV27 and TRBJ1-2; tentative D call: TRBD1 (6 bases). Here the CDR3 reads CASSSIQGINYGYTF. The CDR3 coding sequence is TGTGCCAGCAGTTCTATTCAGGGGATCAACTATGGCTACACCTTC.